A single sample gave rise to the 4 T cell receptor beta chains below, sequenced in a study of identical twins. TCRdb analysed the 5' RACE reads with MiXCR anew, one entry per CDR3 protein. The sample carries fewer than 550,000 distinct CDR3 sequences, 13% to 15% recorded once. The same sample was also used in a study of yellow fever vaccine responses in identical twins.

What was sequenced was CD4+ T cells sorted from blood. The receptor source for this set is a woman aged 18-29 years in good health.

V is TRBV18 and J is TRBJ1-5, with D perhaps TRBD1 (6 bases). Per the germline V gene, CDR1 is KGHSH and CDR2 is LQKENI. The CDR3 contains 15 residues. Trimming left V 3 bases short and J 4 bases short, with 13 bases between. The CDR3 bases are TGTGCCAGCTCACCTACCGGACAGATTAATCAGCCCCAGCATTTT. Its translation: CASSPTGQINQPQHF.

This clonotype came up many times. V is TRBV12-3 or TRBV12-4 and J is TRBJ2-7; D ambiguous. The CDR3 is 11 residues long. Trimming shortened V by 6 bases and J by 7 bases, and 10 bases separated the two germline ends. CDR3 DNA: TGTGCCAGCAGCCTTGGGCGGGAGCAGTACTTC. It specifies CASSLGREQYF.

This clonotype turned up a few times. The chain joins TRBV3-1 to TRBJ2-2, with 7 bases lining up with TRBD2. Germline V lookup: CDR1 LGHDT, CDR2 YNNKEL (reference sequence). This CDR3 contains 14 residues. With V trimmed by 3 bases and J by 9 bases, 7 bases remained unmatched. CDR3 sequence reads: CASSQGGSGWELFF. DNA for the CDR3: TGTGCCAGCAGCCAGGGAGGGAGTGGGTGGGAGCTGTTTTTT.

This chain's CDR3 is CASSSMDGYNEQFF. The CDR3 DNA is TGTGCCAGCAGCTCCATGGACGGTTACAATGAGCAGTTCTTC. This rearrangement joins TRBV27 to TRBJ2-1; D is undetermined. The CDR3 length is 14 residues. The V and J ends lost 6 bases and 4 bases respectively, with 13 bases between them. Germline V gene sequence: CDR1 MNHEY, CDR2 SMNVEV (reference sequence).